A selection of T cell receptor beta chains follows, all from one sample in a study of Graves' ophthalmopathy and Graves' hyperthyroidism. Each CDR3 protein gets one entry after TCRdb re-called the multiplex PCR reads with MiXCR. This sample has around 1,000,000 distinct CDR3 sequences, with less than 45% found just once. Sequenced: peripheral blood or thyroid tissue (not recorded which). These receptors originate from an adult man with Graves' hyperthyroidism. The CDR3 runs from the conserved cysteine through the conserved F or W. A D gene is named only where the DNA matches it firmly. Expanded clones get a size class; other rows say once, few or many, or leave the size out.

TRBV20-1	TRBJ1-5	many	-	CSASLGVNQPQHF	TGCAGTGCTAGTCTGGGAGTCAATCAGCCCCAGCATTTT
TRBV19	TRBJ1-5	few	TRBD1	CASSVDRGYQPQHF	TGTGCCAGTAGTGTGGACAGGGGGTATCAGCCCCAGCATTTT
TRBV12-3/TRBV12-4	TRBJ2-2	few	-	CASSLPQNRDGAGELFF	TGTGCCAGCAGTCTCCCACAAAACAGGGACGGGGCCGGGGAGCTGTTTTTT
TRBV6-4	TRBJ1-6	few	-	CASSDPDETYNSPLHF	TGTGCCAGCAGTGACCCCGACGAAACCTATAATTCACCCCTCCACTTT
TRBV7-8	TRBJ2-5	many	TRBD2	CASSLVGTSGQETQYF	TGTGCCAGCAGCTTAGTCGGGACTAGCGGCCAAGAGACCCAGTACTTC
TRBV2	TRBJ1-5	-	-	CASRGEGNQPQHF	TGTGCCAGCAGGGGGGAGGGGAATCAGCCCCAGCATTTT
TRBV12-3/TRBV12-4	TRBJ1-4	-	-	CATRASGPNEKLFF	TGTGCCACCAGGGCGTCAGGCCCTAATGAAAAACTGTTTTTT
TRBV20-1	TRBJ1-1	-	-	CSARDRPVDTEAFF	TGCAGTGCTAGAGATCGCCCGGTGGACACTGAAGCTTTCTTT
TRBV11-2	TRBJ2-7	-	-	CASSPWGGPGLASEQYF	TGTGCCAGCAGCCCCTGGGGTGGGCCCGGGCTAGCATCCGAGCAGTACTTC
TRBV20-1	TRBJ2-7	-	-	CSARDPWGSSYEQYF	TGCAGTGCTAGAGATCCGTGGGGCAGCTCCTACGAGCAGTACTTC
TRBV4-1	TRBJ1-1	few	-	CASSQDRSGGEAFF	TGCGCCAGCAGCCAAGATAGGTCGGGGGGCGAAGCTTTCTTT
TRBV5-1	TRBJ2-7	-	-	CASSLAGGRNNYEQYF	TGCGCCAGCAGCTTGGCCGGGGGCAGGAACAACTACGAGCAGTACTTC
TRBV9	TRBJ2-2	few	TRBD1	CASSVGPGQGPGELFF	TGTGCCAGCAGCGTAGGTCCGGGACAGGGGCCCGGGGAGCTGTTTTTT
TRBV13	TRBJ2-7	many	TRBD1	CASSPRTGNEQYF	TGTGCCAGCAGCCCAAGGACAGGGAACGAGCAGTACTTC
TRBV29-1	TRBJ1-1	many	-	CSVRRLTEAFF	TGCAGCGTCCGCAGACTCACTGAAGCTTTCTTT
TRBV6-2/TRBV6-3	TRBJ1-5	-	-	CASSYSRARDNQPQHF	TGTGCCAGCAGTTACTCGAGAGCTCGTGACAATCAGCCCCAGCATTTT
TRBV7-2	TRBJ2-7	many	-	CASSRYTAEQYF	TGTGCCAGCAGCCGCTACACCGCCGAGCAGTACTTC
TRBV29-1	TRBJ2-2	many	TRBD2	CSAGGENTGELFF	TGCAGCGCGGGGGGGGAGAACACCGGGGAGCTGTTTTTT
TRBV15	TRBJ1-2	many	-	CATSRDPQGSGGYTF	TGTGCCACCAGCAGAGATCCTCAGGGTTCGGGGGGCTACACCTTC
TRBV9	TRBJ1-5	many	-	CASSVGPGPNQPQHF	TGTGCCAGCAGCGTAGGTCCAGGCCCCAATCAGCCCCAGCATTTT
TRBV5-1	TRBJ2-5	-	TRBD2	CASSLPSGGRQETRYF	TGCGCCAGCAGCTTGCCTAGCGGGGGTCGCCAAGAGACCCGGTACTTC
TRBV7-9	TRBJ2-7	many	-	CASSLASPQQYF	TGTGCCAGCAGCCTAGCCTCTCCGCAGCAGTACTTC
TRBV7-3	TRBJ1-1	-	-	CASSWGRAAEAFF	TGTGCCAGCAGTTGGGGCAGGGCCGCTGAAGCTTTCTTT
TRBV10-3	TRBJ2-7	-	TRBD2	CASSASELATYEQYF	TGTGCCAGCAGTGCTTCAGAACTAGCGACCTACGAGCAGTACTTC
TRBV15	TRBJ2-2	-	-	CATSRAPLGRLNTGELFF	TGTGCCACCAGCAGAGCCCCGCTTGGGAGATTGAACACCGGGGAGCTGTTTTTT